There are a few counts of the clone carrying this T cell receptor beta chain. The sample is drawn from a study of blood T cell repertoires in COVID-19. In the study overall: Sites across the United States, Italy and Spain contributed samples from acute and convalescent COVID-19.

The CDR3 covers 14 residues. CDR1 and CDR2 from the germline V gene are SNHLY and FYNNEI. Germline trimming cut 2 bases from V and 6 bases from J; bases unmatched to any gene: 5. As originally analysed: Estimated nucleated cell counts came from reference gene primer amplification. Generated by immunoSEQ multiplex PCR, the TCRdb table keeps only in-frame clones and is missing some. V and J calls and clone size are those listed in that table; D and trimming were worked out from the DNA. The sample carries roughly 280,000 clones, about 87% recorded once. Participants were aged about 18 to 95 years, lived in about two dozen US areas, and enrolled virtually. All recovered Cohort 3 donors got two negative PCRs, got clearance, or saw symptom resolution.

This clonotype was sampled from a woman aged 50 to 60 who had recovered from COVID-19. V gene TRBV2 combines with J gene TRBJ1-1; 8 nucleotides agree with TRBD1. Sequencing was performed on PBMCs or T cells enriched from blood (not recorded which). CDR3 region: CASSETGGRSEAFF. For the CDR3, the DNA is TGTGCCAGCAGTGAAACAGGGGGGAGATCTGAAGCTTTCTTT. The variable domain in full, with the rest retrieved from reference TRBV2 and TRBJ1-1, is EPEVTQTPSHQVTQMGQEVILRCVPISNHLYFYWYRQILGQKVEFLVSFYNNEISEKSEIFDDQFSVERPDGSNFTLKIRSTKLEDSAMYFCASSETGGRSEAFFGQGTRLTVV.